This T cell receptor (beta chain) was sequenced in a study of cytomegalovirus exposure and HLA in healthy donors (dated by TCRdb to 2016 to 2017). Background for the entire study: According to an earlier analysis of a few hundred of the donors, some 180 million T cells yielded over 90 million unique TCR beta sequences and about 300 Gb of sequence data. Besides the first cohort of roughly 660 subjects, a separate validation cohort made up of over 100 different subjects was used. The study aimed to test whether signatures of past pathogen exposure could be identified by cataloging public T cell receptors. The number of typed donors differed by locus: about 620-630 for A, B, C, DRB1 and DQB1; approximately 540 for DQA1; some 610 for DPA1; and around 490 for DPB1. A later analysis re-examined previously published TCR beta repertoires from more than 650 donors and added high-resolution HLA genotyping to investigate patterns of TCR occurrence. Across some 400 genotyped donors of the cohort, an average of about 250,000 unique TCR beta nucleotide sequences per donor were sequenced, and approximately 17% of those sequences were non-productive. A handful of DR-DQ haplotypes were handled as single units for association and clustering because linkage in the cohort was strong. The genetic ancestry cluster associated with self-reported Caucasian donors included over 65% of the roughly 410 genotyped donors. Alongside the repertoire data, information on donor age, sex, ethnicity and CMV serostatus was compiled. Using immunosequencing, the study profiled T cell repertoires from about 620 subjects and related those repertoires to cytomegalovirus serostatus. In a later genetic analysis, genome-wide SNP genotypes for about 55% of the roughly 700 donors were used, and that subset was treated as a discovery cohort. Around 330 gigabases of sequencing data and roughly 81 million unique TCR sequences made up an early release that covered nearly 650 HLA-typed donors. HLA typing covered class I and class II loci at four-digit resolution. Rather than drawing on any new phenotypic data, the later analysis identified candidate immune exposures from TCR beta sequences and the way those sequences occurred across donors. To predict cytomegalovirus infection status, the study brought together high-throughput TCR immunosequencing, statistical association of individual TCRs with disease status, and machine learning. An earlier analysis of around 540 of the donors applied high-throughput TCR beta sequencing to assess whether each TCR beta V gene segment acted as functional or pseudogenic. Every discovery cohort repertoire had been produced on one sequencing platform. What the work shows at the level of the full study, not this receptor alone: Immune exposure information for the cohort was limited to CMV serostatus. Some IMGT-functional V segments, including TRBV6-2 and TRBV6-3, could not be told apart with the 87-base-pair reads, so those segments were excluded. While some public TCRs were present in many individuals, most TCR sequences turned up only very rarely across donors. Most CMV-associated TCR beta chains appeared to be HLA-restricted in a later analysis, and the HLA associations seemed to be driven largely by CMV exposure. When HLA alleles, especially DR and DQ, strongly co-occurred, attributing TCR associations to individual alleles was difficult. In an earlier analysis of around 600 of the donors, most TCR beta V segments appeared in productive rearrangements about 87% or about 30% of the time, broadly matching IMGT annotations. In a later analysis, HLA-associated TCR beta chains were found to be more clonally expanded and to have lower generation probabilities than equally common non-associated chains. Specific HLA alleles were associated with roughly 16,000 TCR beta sequences at a false discovery rate of 0.05 in a later analysis. In a later analysis, several top co-occurrence clusters were reported to appear linked to parvovirus B19, influenza, CMV and Epstein-Barr virus. The authors suggested that the approach could potentially be extended to other disease states and immunological phenotypes. Only TCR beta chains were sequenced in this cohort, and the absence of alpha or paired-chain data limited detectable features. The sequencing pipeline was judged likely to have produced a cluster of highly shared sequence variants as a technical artifact. Around 16 rarely observed V segments, including chromosome 9 orphons, were excluded from the earlier analysis of just under 600 of the donors because counts were too low. In a later analysis, the rate of TCR association differed among HLA loci, with DRB1 alleles having the most associated TCRs and HLA-C alleles having the fewest. In the study, 150 to 200 TCR beta chains were listed as associated with cytomegalovirus. Cytomegalovirus status was reported to be diagnosed by the classifier with high specificity and sensitivity in both the original and validation cohorts. In a later genetic analysis, a missense DCLRE1C variant was associated with V-gene and J-gene trimming of TCR beta chains, and the association was replicated in an independent cohort. In vitro tests confirmed that a few of the cytomegalovirus-associated TCR beta chains recognize cytomegalovirus antigens. HLA typing was unavailable for some donors at each locus, so association tests used only the typed subset. Roughly uniform sequencing depth across donors was assumed in presence/absence analyses, although this assumption may not hold. A further reported finding was that TCR beta sequences accurately predicted the HLA-A and HLA-B alleles for most subjects in the first cohort. Linkage disequilibrium might explain the correlated functional status among segregating V segments, but an unknown experimental factor could not be ruled out. In a later genetic analysis, fewer N-insertions in productive TCRs were reported among donors in an Asian-associated ancestry cluster than the roughly 700-donor mean.

After removal of 0 bases from V and 8 bases from J, the junction retains 7 bases not matched to a gene. From the cysteine through the phenylalanine, the CDR3 covers 15 amino acids. Only the CDR3 region is kept as DNA, spanning 45 bases read in frame from base 1. Reading the germline V gene gives CDR1 SGHRS and CDR2 YFSETQ. The cohort comprised around 700 healthy bone marrow donors. All cohort members were sampled while nominally healthy, although unrecorded immune exposures were likely present. The donor tested CMV seronegative, placing the donor among the 350 or so seronegative members of the cohort. A peripheral blood sample was collected from each donor, and TCR beta sequencing was performed on peripheral blood mononuclear cells. The Qiagen DNeasy Blood Extraction Kit was used to extract genomic DNA from the blood cell samples. The library was generated by the immunoSEQ multiplex PCR assay. For the multiplex PCR, a mixture combining 60 forward primers for TCR Vbeta segments and 13 reverse primers for TCR Jbeta segments was used. Amplification of the CDR3 region of rearranged TCR beta genes was performed with a multiplex PCR assay on genomic DNA. Amplified TCR beta libraries were sequenced as 87-base-pair reads on the Illumina HiSeq System. Turning to the authors' computational methods: Across the roughly 600 repertoires, a later analysis counted roughly 77 million unique TCR beta chains, approximately 12 million of which were shared by at least two donors. Raw reads were error-corrected and collapsed into unique sequences by a nearest-neighbor algorithm in which closely related sequences were merged to remove PCR and sequencing errors. To assign V, D and J gene segments, CDR3 sequences were aligned to IMGT reference sequences. For a sequence to be retained, a match of at least six nucleotides to both a V gene segment and a J gene segment was required. Rearrangements were classified as productive when the CDR3 lacked stop codons and remained in frame with V and J, and all other rearrangements were classified as non-productive. CDR3 was defined by IMGT convention, running from the second conserved V-encoded cysteine to the conserved J-encoded phenylalanine. Sequences without an unambiguous match to a single V gene segment were excluded from the earlier analysis of about 640 of the donors. In an earlier analysis of several hundred of the donors, a V segment was called functional when productive rearrangements were above 56.7%, and segregating when the standard deviation between donors exceeded 5%. A statistical classification framework was built for diagnosing cytomegalovirus status from the catalog of TCR beta chain sequences. In a later analysis, TCR nucleotide sequences were compared against IMGT/GENE-DB human TR gene sequences so that V and J genes could be assigned. The TCRdist pipeline was used in a later analysis to assign CDR3 sequences and most-parsimonious VDJ recombination scenarios. In a later analysis, every TCR beta chain was defined by the combination of its CDR3 amino acid sequence and its V-gene family, and reads without a unique V-gene family were dropped. To address suspected cross-contamination and a sequencing artifact, a later analysis removed some 620 highly shared, low-generation-probability nucleotide sequences. For each public chain, a later analysis derived a clonal expansion index from normalized ranks of inferred template counts within each repertoire. In a later analysis, generation probabilities were computed with a VDJ recombination model fitted to out-of-frame rearrangements, and the resulting probabilities were checked against IGoR. Hypergeometric tests were used in a later analysis to score TCR-TCR, TCR-HLA and TCR-CMV co-occurrence, with a repertoire-size bias correction applied to the TCR pairs. A later analysis estimated false discovery rates by permuting HLA or CMV assignments 20 times. A later analysis grouped co-occurring TCRs with DBSCAN, adding TCRdist sequence similarity when clustering within HLA-allele-positive subsets. Repertoires with fewer than 30,000 or more than 120,000 public chains were left out of co-occurrence clustering, as were about five repertoires with anomalous nucleotide sharing. What TCRdb holds here is the immuneACCESS table cut down to in-frame rearrangements. Part of the clones is not present; checked against another copy, under half of the missing clones reflect an unresolved V gene, and the others are unexplained. V and J calls plus clone size are reproduced from that table; the DNA served to infer D and trimming. A total of some 80,000 clones appear in this sample, around 73% of them only once. The top ten constitute around 3.4% of the sample.

Points on this clone: The antigen it recognizes is unknown. Qualities for individual bases were not recorded, and no much larger clone is one base off.

The origin of this receptor is a man between 50 and 59 years old in good health and CMV-seronegative. The chain uses TRBV5-1 and TRBJ2-5; 10 central nucleotides agree with TRBD2. Source material: PBMCs. The DNA sequence reads TGCGCCAGCAGCTTGGTAGGACTAGCGGCCAGTACCCAGTACTTC. It specifies CASSLVGLAASTQYF.